This T cell receptor (beta chain) was documented in a study of shared clonotypes between healthy human individuals. Study-wide findings and caveats: The small donor group covered limited genetic and exposure diversity. Among donors, sharing of clonotypes was expected to be affected by sequencing depth.

For this clone: Its specificity is unknown.

Sequencing was performed with immunoSEQ multiplex PCR; in TCRdb, only in-frame clones are kept and a portion is missing. The table shows approximately 940,000 clones, with approximately 80% occurring only once. Every one of the donors was a Caucasian adult that lived in Nashville, Tennessee. CD4+ cell separation produced CD45RA+ naive and CD45RA-negative memory subsets. Sequenced sample: memory CD4+ T cells sorted from blood. Regarding subset: CD45RA-negative fraction. This clonotype was sampled from a man younger than 35 in good health.

CDR3 protein: CASSETSGSTDTQYF. CDR3 bases: TGTGCCAGCAGCGAGACTAGCGGAAGCACAGATACGCAGTATTTT. This chain joins TRBV7-2 and TRBJ2-3; 9 bases fit TRBD2. Germline trimming cut 5 bases from V and 0 bases from J; bases unmatched to any gene: 3. CDR3 length: 15 amino acids. CDR1 SGHTA and CDR2 FQGNSA come from the germline V gene.